These T cell receptor beta chains were read from a single sample in a study of T cell responses to AZD1222 COVID-19 vaccine. TCRdb keeps only in-frame clones here, not all; method: immunoSEQ multiplex PCR. Of around 99,000 clones in the sample, around 93% are singletons; the top ten hold under 9.5%. Here the sequenced sample was peripheral blood, taken 28 days after the second AZD1222 dose. These TCRs come from an adult who received the AZD1222 COVID-19 vaccine. Both conserved end residues are part of each CDR3. Each record gives: J gene, clone size, V gene, D gene, CDR3 DNA, CDR3 protein. The D gene is left open where the match is weak. Clone size, where shown, is once, few, many, or a class for clones that have expanded.

TRBJ2-1 - TRBV30 TRBD2 TGTGCCTGGAGTGCCCCTCGAGGGGCGGGAGCAATGAATGAGCAGTTCTTC CAWSAPRGAGAMNEQFF
TRBJ1-1 - TRBV19 TRBD1 TGTGCCAGTAGTATGAAGACCGGGACAGCTCCTTTCTTT CASSMKTGTAPFF
TRBJ2-3 - TRBV30 TRBD2 TGTGCCTGGAGTGTGACCCTGACTAGCGGGAGGACAGATACGCAGTATTTT CAWSVTLTSGRTDTQYF
TRBJ2-7 - TRBV28 - TGTGCCAGCAGCCGTCCGTCCTCCCGCGAGCAGTACTTC CASSRPSSREQYF
TRBJ2-7 - TRBV6-5 TRBD1 TGTGCCAGCAGTTACACAGGGGACTACGAGCAGTACTTC CASSYTGDYEQYF
TRBJ1-5 once TRBV3-1/TRBV3-2 TRBD1 TGTGCCAGCAGCCAAAGGGGACAGTTAAATCAGCCCCAGCATTTT CASSQRGQLNQPQHF
TRBJ2-7 - TRBV3-1/TRBV3-2 - TGTGCCAGCAGCCAAGGGACGGGAAGGTACGAGCAGTACTTC CASSQGTGRYEQYF
TRBJ1-2 - TRBV29-1 TRBD1 TGCAGCGTAACAGGGGCCGCATATGGCTACACCTTC CSVTGAAYGYTF
TRBJ1-1 - TRBV28 TRBD1 TGTGCCAGCAGTTTATTCGGACAGGGGGCGGACGAAGCTTTCTTT CASSLFGQGADEAFF
TRBJ2-1 - TRBV19 TRBD1 TGTGCCAGTAGTGACAGGGTCAATGAGCAGTTCTTC CASSDRVNEQFF
TRBJ1-1 - TRBV13 TRBD1 TGTGCCAGCAGACAGGGGGCGAACACTGAAGCTTTCTTT CASRQGANTEAFF
TRBJ2-3 - TRBV4-2 TRBD2 TGTGCCAGCAGCCCCCTAGCGGGAGATGGAGATACGCAGTATTTT CASSPLAGDGDTQYF
TRBJ2-1 - TRBV5-6 - TGTGCCAGCAGCTTGAACCCCTCAACCTACAATGAGCAGTTCTTC CASSLNPSTYNEQFF
TRBJ2-1 - TRBV6-5 TRBD1 TGTGCCAGCAGTTACACGGGACAGGGGAGCAATGAGCAGTTCTTC CASSYTGQGSNEQFF
TRBJ1-3 few TRBV4-2 - TGTGCCAGCAGCCAAGCCCGGACAGCTGGAAACACCATATATTTT CASSQARTAGNTIYF
TRBJ2-7 once TRBV11-2 - TGTGCCAGCAGCTTAGTTACGGGAGCCCATCGCGAGCAGTACTTC CASSLVTGAHREQYF
TRBJ2-7 - TRBV6-5 - TGTGCCAGCGCCCGGGACGGTGGATACGAGCAGTACTTC CASARDGGYEQYF
TRBJ2-1 - TRBV5-1 - TGCGCCAGCAGCGCCGAGGGGAGAAATGAGCAGTTCTTC CASSAEGRNEQFF
TRBJ1-1 - TRBV11-2 TRBD1 TGTGCCAGCAGCCTGGGGACAGGGGAAGCTTTCTTT CASSLGTGEAFF
TRBJ1-2 - TRBV19 - TGTGCCAGTAGTATTGAACAGAGCCTATATGGCTACACCTTC CASSIEQSLYGYTF
TRBJ2-2 - TRBV4-3 - TGCGCCAGCAGCCGCCCAACGACGGCTAGCGAGGACACCGGGGAGCTGTTTTTT CASSRPTTASEDTGELFF
TRBJ1-5 - TRBV19 TRBD1 TGTGCCAGTAGTGGGACAGGTCCCAATCAGCCCCAGCATTTT CASSGTGPNQPQHF
TRBJ2-7 - TRBV2 TRBD1 TGTGCCAGCAGTGAAGGGGGACAGGGTATCTACGAGCAGTACTTC CASSEGGQGIYEQYF
TRBJ1-2 once TRBV12-3/TRBV12-4 - TGTGCCAGCAGCCCGGATCGCTATGGCTACACCTTC CASSPDRYGYTF
TRBJ2-3 - TRBV19 - TGTGCCAGTAGTATTTGGGGTCAGGGAACCACAGATACGCAGTATTTT CASSIWGQGTTDTQYF
TRBJ2-5 - TRBV5-1 TRBD1 TGCGCCAGCAGCTTGGGGGACAGACCCGAGACCCAGTACTTC CASSLGDRPETQYF
TRBJ1-4 - TRBV30 - TGTGCCTGGAGTGTCGGACACGGTAATGAAAAACTGTTTTTT CAWSVGHGNEKLFF
TRBJ2-7 - TRBV6-1 - TGTGCCAGCAGTGTAGGGGCCTTAGTAGGTCTCTACGAGCAGTACTTC CASSVGALVGLYEQYF
TRBJ2-7 - TRBV11-2 - TGTGCCAGCAGCTCGGGATACGAGCAGTACTTC CASSSGYEQYF
TRBJ1-6 - TRBV30 - TGTGCCTTTACAGTTTTCTCCTATAATTCACCCCTCCACTTT CAFTVFSYNSPLHF
TRBJ2-1 - TRBV7-2 TRBD2 TGTGCCTCCAGGACTAGCGGGAGTTACGAGCAGTTCTTC CASRTSGSYEQFF